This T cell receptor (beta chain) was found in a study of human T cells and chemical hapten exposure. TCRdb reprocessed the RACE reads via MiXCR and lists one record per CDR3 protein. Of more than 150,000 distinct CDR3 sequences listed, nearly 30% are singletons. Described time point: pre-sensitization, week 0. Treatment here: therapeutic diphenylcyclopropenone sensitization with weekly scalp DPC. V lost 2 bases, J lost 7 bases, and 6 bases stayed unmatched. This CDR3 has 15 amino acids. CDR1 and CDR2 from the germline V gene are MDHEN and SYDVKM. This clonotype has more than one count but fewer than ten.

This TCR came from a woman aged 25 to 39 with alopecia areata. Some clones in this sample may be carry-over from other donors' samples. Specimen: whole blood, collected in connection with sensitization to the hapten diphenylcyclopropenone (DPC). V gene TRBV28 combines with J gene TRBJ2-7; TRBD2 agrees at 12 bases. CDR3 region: CASSLTSSGRAEQYF. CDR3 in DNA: TGTGCCAGCAGTTTAACTTCTAGCGGGAGGGCGGAGCAGTACTTC. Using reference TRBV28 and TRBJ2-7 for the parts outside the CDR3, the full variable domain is DVKVTQSSRYLVKRTGEKVFLECVQDMDHENMFWYRQDPGLGLRLIYFSYDVKMKEKGDIPEGYSVSREKKERFSLILESASTNQTSMYLCASSLTSSGRAEQYFGPGTRLTVT.